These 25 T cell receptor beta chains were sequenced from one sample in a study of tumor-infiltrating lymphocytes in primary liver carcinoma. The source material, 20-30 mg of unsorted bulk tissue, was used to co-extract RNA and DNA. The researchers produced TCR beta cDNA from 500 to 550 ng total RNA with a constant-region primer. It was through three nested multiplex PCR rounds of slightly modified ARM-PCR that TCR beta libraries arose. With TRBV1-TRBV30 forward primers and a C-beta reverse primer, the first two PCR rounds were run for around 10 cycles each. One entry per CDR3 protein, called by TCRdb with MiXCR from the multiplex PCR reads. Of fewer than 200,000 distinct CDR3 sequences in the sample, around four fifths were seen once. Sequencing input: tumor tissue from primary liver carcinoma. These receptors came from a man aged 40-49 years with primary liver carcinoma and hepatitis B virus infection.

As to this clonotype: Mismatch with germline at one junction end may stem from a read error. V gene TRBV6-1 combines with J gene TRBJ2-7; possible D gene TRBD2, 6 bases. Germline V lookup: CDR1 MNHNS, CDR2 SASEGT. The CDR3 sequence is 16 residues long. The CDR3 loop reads CASSHWSVTTFREQYF. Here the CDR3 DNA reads TGTGCCAGCAGTCACTGGAGCGTTACCACCTTTCGGGAGCAATACTTC.

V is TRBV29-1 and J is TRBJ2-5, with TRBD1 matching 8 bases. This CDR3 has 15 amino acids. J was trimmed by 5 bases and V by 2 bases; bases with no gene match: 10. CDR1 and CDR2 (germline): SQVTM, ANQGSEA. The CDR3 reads CSVERYRGALETQYF. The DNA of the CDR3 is TGCAGCGTTGAACGTTACAGGGGGGCATTGGAGACCCAGTACTTC.

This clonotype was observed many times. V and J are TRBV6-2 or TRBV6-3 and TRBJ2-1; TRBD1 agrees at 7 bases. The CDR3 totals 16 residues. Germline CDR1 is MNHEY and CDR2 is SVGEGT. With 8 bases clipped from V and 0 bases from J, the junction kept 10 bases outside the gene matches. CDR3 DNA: TGTGCCAGCGGCGGACAGGTCCTTAGCTCCTACAATGAGCAGTTCTTC. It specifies CASGGQVLSSYNEQFF.

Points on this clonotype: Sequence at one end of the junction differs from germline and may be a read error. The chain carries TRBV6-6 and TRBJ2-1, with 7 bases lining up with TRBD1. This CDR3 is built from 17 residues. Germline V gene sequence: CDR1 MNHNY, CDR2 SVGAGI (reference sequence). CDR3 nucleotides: TGTGCCAGCAGTTACTTGGTGAGACAGGGCATACACAATGAGGAGTTCTTC. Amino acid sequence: CASSYLVRQGIHNEEFF.

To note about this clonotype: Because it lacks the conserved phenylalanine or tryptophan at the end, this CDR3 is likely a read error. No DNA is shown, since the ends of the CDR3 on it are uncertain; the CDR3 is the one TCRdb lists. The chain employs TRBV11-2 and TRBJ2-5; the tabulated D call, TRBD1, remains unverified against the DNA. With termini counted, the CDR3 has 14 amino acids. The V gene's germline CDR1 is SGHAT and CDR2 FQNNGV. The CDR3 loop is CASKSGQPQETQYC.

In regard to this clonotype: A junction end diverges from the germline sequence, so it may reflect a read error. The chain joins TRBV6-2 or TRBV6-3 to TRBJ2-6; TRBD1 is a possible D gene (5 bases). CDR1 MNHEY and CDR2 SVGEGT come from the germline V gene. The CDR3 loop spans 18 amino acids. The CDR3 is CASSYEGASGSGASVLTF. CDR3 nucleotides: TGTGCCAGCAGTTACGAAGGCGCGAGTGGGTCTGGGGCCAGCGTCCTGACTTTC.

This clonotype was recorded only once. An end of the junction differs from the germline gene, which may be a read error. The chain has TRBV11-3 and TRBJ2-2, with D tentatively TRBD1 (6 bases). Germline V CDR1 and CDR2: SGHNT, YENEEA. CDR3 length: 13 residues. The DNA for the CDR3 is TGTGGCAGCAGCTTTTGGGACACTGAGGAGCTGTTTTTT. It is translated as CGSSFWDTEELFF. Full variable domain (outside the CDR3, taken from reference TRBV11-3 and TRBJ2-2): EAGVVQSPRYKIIEKKQPVAFWCNPISGHNTLYWYLQNLGQGPELLIRYENEEAVDDSQLPKDRFSAERLKGVDSTLKIQPAELGDSAVYLCGSSFWDTEELFFGEGSRLTVL.

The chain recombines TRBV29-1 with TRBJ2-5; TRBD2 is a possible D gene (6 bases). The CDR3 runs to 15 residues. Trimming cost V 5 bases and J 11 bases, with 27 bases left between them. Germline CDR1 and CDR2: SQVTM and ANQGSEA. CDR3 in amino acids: CSVRTIGSWADTQYF. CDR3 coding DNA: TGCAGCGTTCGGACTATCGGGAGTTGGGCAGACACTCAGTACTTC.

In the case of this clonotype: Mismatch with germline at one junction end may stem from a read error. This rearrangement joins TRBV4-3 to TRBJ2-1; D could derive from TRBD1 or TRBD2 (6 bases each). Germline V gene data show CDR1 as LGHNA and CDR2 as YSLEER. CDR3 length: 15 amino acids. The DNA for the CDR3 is TGCGCAAGCAGCCCAAGGGGGGAGTTGGTTAATGAGCAGTTCTTC. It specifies CASSPRGELVNEQFF.

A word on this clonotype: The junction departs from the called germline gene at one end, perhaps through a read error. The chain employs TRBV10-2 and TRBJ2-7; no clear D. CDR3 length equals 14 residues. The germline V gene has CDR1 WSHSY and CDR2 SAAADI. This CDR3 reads CASSNLESSYEQFF. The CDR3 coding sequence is TGCGCCAGTAGTAACCTCGAGAGCTCCTACGAGCAGTTTTTC.

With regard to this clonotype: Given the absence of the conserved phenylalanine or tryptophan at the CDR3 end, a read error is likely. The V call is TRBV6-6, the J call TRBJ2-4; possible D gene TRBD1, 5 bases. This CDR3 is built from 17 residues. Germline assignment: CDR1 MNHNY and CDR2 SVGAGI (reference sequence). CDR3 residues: CASSYSTSGIAKNNQYL. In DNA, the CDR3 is TGTGCCAGTAGTTACTCGACGTCAGGGATCGCCAAAAACAATCAGTACCTC.

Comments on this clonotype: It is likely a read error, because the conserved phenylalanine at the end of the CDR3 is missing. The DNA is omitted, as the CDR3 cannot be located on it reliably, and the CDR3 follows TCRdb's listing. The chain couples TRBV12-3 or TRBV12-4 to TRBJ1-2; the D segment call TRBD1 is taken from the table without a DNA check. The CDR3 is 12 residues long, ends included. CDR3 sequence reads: CASSIGGYGYTL.

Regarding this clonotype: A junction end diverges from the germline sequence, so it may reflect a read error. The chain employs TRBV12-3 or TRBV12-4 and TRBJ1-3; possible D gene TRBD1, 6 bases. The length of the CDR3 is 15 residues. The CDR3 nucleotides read TGTGCCAGCAGTTTTGGGGCAGCGACAGGAAACACCAAATATTTT. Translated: CASSFGAATGNTKYF.

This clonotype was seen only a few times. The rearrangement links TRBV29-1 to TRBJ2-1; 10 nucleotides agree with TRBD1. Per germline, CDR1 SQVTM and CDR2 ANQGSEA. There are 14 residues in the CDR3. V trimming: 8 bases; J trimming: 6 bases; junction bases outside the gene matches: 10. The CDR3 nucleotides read TGCAGCCTCGACGGGACAGGGGTGGGCAATGAGCAGTTCTTC. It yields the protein CSLDGTGVGNEQFF.

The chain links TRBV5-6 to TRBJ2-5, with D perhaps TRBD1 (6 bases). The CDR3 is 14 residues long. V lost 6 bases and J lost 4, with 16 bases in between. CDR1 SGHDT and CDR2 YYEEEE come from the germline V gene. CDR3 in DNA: TGTGCCAGCAACCCAGCGACAGGTGGAGAGACCCAGTACTTC. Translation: CASNPATGGETQYF.

CDR3 amino acids: CSIQGGGGITDTQYF. The CDR3, as DNA: TGCAGCATTCAGGGCGGGGGCGGCATCACAGATACGCAGTATTTT. The rearrangement links TRBV29-1 to TRBJ2-3; D is perhaps TRBD2 (7 bases). Germline assignment: CDR1 SQVTM and CDR2 ANQGSEA. The CDR3 extends over 15 amino acids. V gave up 8 bases and J gave up 2 bases, with 20 bases separating them.

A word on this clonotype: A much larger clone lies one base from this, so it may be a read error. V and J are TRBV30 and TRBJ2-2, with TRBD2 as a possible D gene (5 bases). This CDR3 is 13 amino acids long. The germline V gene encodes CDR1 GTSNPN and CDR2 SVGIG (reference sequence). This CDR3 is CAWGYFSTGEPFF. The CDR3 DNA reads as TGTGCCTGGGGTTATTTTTCAACCGGGGAGCCGTTTTTT.

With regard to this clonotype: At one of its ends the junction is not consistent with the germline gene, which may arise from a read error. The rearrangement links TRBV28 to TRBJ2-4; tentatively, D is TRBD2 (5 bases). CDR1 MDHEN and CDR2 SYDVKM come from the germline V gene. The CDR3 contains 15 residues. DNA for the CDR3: TGTGCCACCTTCCCGGTCGGTGGAGGAGTAAACATTCACTACTTC. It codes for CATFPVGGGVNIHYF.

The CDR3, as DNA: TGTGCCAGCAGTTGGGGTCAGGGAGACACCCAGTACTTC. Protein sequence: CASSWGQGDTQYF. J is TRBJ2-5 and V is TRBV12-3 or TRBV12-4; D possibly matches TRBD1 or TRBD2 (5 bases each). The CDR3 spans 13 residues. V shed 4 bases and J shed 8 bases, with 14 bases lying between them.

The CDR3 DNA reads TGTGCCAGCAGCTTAGTGGTCCAGGGATCCTATGGCGAGCAGTACTTC. This codes for CASSLVVQGSYGEQYF. This chain links TRBV7-8 with TRBJ2-7, with D tentatively TRBD1 (5 bases). V dropped 1 base and J dropped 6 bases, with 19 bases sitting between them. Germline V gene sequence: CDR1 SGHVS, CDR2 FQNEAQ. The CDR3 covers 16 residues.

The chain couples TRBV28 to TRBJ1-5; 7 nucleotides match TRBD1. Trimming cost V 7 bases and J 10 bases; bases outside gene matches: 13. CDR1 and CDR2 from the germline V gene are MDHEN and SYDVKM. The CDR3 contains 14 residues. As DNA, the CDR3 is TGTGCCAGCATTCTCAGACAGGGAGGGCAACCCCAGCATTTT. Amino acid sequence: CASILRQGGQPQHF. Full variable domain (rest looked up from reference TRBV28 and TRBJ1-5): DVKVTQSSRYLVKRTGEKVFLECVQDMDHENMFWYRQDPGLGLRLIYFSYDVKMKEKGDIPEGYSVSREKKERFSLILESASTNQTSMYLCASILRQGGQPQHFGDGTRLSIL.

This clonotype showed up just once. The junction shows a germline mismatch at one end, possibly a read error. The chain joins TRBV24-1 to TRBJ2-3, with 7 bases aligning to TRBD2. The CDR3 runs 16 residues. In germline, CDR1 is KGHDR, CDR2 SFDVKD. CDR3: CDTSGRGTTSTDTQYF. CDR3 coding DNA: TGTGACACCAGTGGGAGGGGAACGACAAGCACAGATACGCAGTATTTT.

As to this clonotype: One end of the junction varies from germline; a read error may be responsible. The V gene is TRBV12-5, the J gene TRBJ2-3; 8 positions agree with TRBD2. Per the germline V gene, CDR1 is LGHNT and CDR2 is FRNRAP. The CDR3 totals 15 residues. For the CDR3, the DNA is TGTGCTAGTGGGGAAAGCGGGAGTTTGGAAGATAGGCAGTATTTT. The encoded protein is CASGESGSLEDRQYF.

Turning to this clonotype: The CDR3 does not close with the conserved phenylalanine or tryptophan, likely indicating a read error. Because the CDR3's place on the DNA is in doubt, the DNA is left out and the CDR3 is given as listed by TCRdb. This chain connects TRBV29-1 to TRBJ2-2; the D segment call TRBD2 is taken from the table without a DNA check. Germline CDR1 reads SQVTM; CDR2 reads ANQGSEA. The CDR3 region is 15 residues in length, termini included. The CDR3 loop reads CSVGTSAANTVKMFL.

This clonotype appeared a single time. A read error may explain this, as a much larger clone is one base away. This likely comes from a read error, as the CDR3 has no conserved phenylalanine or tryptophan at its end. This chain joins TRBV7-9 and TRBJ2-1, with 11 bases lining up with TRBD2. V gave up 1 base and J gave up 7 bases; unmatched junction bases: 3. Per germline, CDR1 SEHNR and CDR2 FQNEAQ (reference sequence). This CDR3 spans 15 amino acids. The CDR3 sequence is CASSLVAGGRNEQFS. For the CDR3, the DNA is TGTGCCAGCAGCTTAGTAGCGGGAGGGCGTAATGAGCAGTTCTCC.